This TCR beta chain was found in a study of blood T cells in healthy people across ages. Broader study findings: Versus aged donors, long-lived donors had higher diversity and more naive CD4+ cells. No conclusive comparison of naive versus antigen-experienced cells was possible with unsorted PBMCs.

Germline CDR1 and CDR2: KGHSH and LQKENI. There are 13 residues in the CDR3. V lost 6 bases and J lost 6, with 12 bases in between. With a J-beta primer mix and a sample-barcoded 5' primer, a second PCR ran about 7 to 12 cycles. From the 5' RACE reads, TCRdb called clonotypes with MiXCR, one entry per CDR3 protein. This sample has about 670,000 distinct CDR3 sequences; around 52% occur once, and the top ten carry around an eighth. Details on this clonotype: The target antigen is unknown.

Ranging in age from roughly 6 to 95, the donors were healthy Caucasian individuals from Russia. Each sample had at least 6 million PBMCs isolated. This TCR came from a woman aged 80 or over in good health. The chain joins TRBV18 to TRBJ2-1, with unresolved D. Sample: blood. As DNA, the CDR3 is TGTGCCAGCTCCAACCAATGGGGCAATGAGCAGTTCTTC. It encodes CASSNQWGNEQFF.